This passage covers 25 T cell receptor beta chains from one sample sequenced in a study of T-cell memory formation after mild COVID-19. TCRdb re-derived calls from the 5' RACE reads in MiXCR, one entry per CDR3 protein. The sample has about 350,000 distinct CDR3 sequences, roughly an eighth seen once. The material sequenced was PBMCs or a T cell subset sorted from them (not recorded which). These receptors originate from a man between 18 and 29 years old who had mild COVID-19 (a few samples of this study predate the infection). Cell type and time point are not known.

The chain combines TRBV28 with TRBJ1-4, with unresolved D. Deletions cut 6 bases from V and 7 bases from J, with 6 bases between. The V gene's germline CDR1 is MDHEN and CDR2 SYDVKM. There are 11 residues in the CDR3. The CDR3 DNA is TGTGCCAGCAGGCTCTCTGAAAAACTGTTTTTT. It yields the protein CASRLSEKLFF.

This clonotype was observed a few times. The gene calls are TRBV4-3 and TRBJ2-7, with TRBD2 as a possible D gene (5 bases). V dropped 4 bases and J dropped 5 bases, with 15 bases sitting between them. Germline loops: CDR1 LGHNA, CDR2 YSLEER. CDR3 length: 14 residues. This CDR3 is CASSLVDGVDEQYF. The CDR3 DNA sequence: TGCGCCAGCAGCCTCGTGGACGGGGTGGACGAGCAGTACTTC.

This sequence joins TRBV4-3 and TRBJ2-1; 9 positions match TRBD2. V shed 3 bases, J shed 8 bases, and the junction held 8 bases outside the gene matches. CDR3 size: 15 residues. The germline CDR1 and CDR2 sequences are LGHNA and YSLEER. The CDR3 DNA is TGCGCCAGCAGCCAGGGTGCGGGGGGGGCGTATGAGCAGTTCTTC. Amino acids: CASSQGAGGAYEQFF.

This clonotype was recorded a few times. The rearrangement joins TRBV28 to TRBJ2-7; D gene unclear. The CDR3 spans 12 residues. V lost 3 bases, J lost 5 bases, and 8 bases lay in between. Germline-derived CDR1 and CDR2 are MDHEN and SYDVKM. CDR3 sequence reads: CASSFGSHEQYV. CDR3 in DNA: TGTGCCAGCAGTTTTGGCAGTCACGAGCAGTACGTC.

In its sample, this clonotype was seen many times. The chain joins TRBV5-1 to TRBJ2-2; maybe TRBD1 (5 bases). The CDR3 loop spans 15 amino acids. CDR1 is SGHRS and CDR2 is YFSETQ in the germline V gene. V was pared by 0 bases and J by 1 base, with 7 bases between. CDR3 coding DNA: TGCGCCAGCAGCTTGGGACAGAGGAACACCGGGGAGCTGTTTTTT. Encoded protein: CASSLGQRNTGELFF.

This clonotype has just a few counts. J is TRBJ1-2 and V is TRBV12-5; TRBD1 is a possible D gene (5 bases). The CDR3 covers 15 residues. Germline CDR1 is LGHNT and CDR2 is FRNRAP. V shed 6 bases and J shed 4 bases, with 18 bases lying between them. The CDR3 reads CASGRWAGSIYGYTF. The DNA for the CDR3 is TGTGCTAGTGGCCGATGGGCAGGGAGTATCTATGGCTACACCTTC.

V usage is TRBV9 and J usage is TRBJ1-4; perhaps TRBD1 as D (6 bases). CDR3 length: 14 amino acids. Germline CDR1 reads SGDLS; CDR2 reads YYNGEE. The ends were cut back, 4 bases at V and 8 bases at J, with 15 bases in the middle. CDR3 loop: CASSQGRGGEKLFF. CDR3 nucleotides: TGTGCCAGCAGCCAAGGCAGGGGTGGCGAAAAACTGTTTTTT.

The chain uses TRBV6-5 and TRBJ1-1, with D tentatively TRBD1 (6 bases). The germline gives CDR1 MNHEY, CDR2 SVGAGI. With 2 bases removed from V and 4 bases from J, the gap between germline ends came to 8 bases. The CDR3 runs 13 residues. CDR3 protein: CASSYRGATEAFF. Written as DNA, the CDR3 is TGTGCCAGCAGTTACCGGGGGGCCACTGAAGCTTTCTTT.

This clonotype was seen more than once but under ten times. The chain employs TRBV5-4 and TRBJ2-3; D is perhaps TRBD2 (6 bases). From germline, CDR1 is SGHNT and CDR2 YYREEE (reference sequence). The CDR3 is 16 residues long. Trimming shortened V by 0 bases and J by 1 base, and 12 bases separated the two germline ends. Here the CDR3 DNA reads TGTGCCAGCAGCTTGGTTGTGGGGGGACGCACAGATACGCAGTATTTT. This translates into CASSLVVGGRTDTQYF.

This sequence joins TRBV24-1 and TRBJ1-5; maybe TRBD1 (5 bases). The germline V and J ends were trimmed by 0 bases and 0 bases, with 8 bases remaining between them. The V gene's germline CDR1 is KGHDR and CDR2 SFDVKD. This CDR3 is built from 16 residues. CDR3 coding DNA: TGTGCCACCAGTGATTTGCAGGGAAATAGCAATCAGCCCCAGCATTTT. It is translated as CATSDLQGNSNQPQHF.

J is TRBJ2-1 and V is TRBV12-5, with TRBD2 matching 10 bases. J lost 9 bases, V lost 0 bases, and 11 bases had no gene match. The CDR3 length is 17 residues. The germline V gene has CDR1 LGHNT and CDR2 FRNRAP. CDR3 protein: CASGLVPFSGGPSEQFF. The CDR3 DNA follows: TGTGCTAGTGGTTTGGTTCCATTTAGCGGGGGGCCAAGTGAGCAGTTCTTC.

This clonotype was counted many times. The chain recombines TRBV7-8 with TRBJ2-3; TRBD2 matches 7 bases. The CDR3 has 14 residues. Germline-derived CDR1 and CDR2 are SGHVS and FQNEAQ. V lost 5 bases to trimming and J lost 1 base; unmatched junction nucleotides: 3. The DNA for the CDR3 is TGTGCCAGCAGCGCCCGGGGGGGCACAGATACGCAGTATTTT. Its translation is CASSARGGTDTQYF. The full variable domain, in which reference TRBV7-8 and TRBJ2-3 provide the parts outside the CDR3, is GAGVSQSPRYKVAKRGQDVALRCDPISGHVSLFWYQQALGQGPEFLTYFQNEAQLDKSGLPSDRFFAERPEGSVSTLKIQRTQQEDSAVYLCASSARGGTDTQYFGPGTRLTVL.

This clonotype was counted many times. The V gene is TRBV7-2, the J gene TRBJ2-3; D gene uncertain. Deletions cut 0 bases from V and 0 bases from J, with 7 bases between. CDR1 SGHTA and CDR2 FQGNSA come from the germline V gene. The CDR3 covers 15 residues. The CDR3 sequence is CASSLAFYSTDTQYF. The CDR3 DNA reads as TGTGCCAGCAGCTTAGCGTTCTACAGCACAGATACGCAGTATTTT.

This clonotype turned up a few times. The chain joins TRBV5-1 to TRBJ2-1; 13 bases map to TRBD2. With 4 bases clipped from V and 6 bases from J, the junction kept 7 bases outside the gene matches. This CDR3 comprises 16 residues. Per germline, CDR1 SGHRS and CDR2 YFSETQ. The CDR3 DNA sequence: TGCGCCAGCAGCCAAATGACTAGCGGGGGGAGCAATGAGCAGTTCTTC. Protein sequence: CASSQMTSGGSNEQFF.

The chain couples TRBV5-4 to TRBJ2-7; D is possibly TRBD2 (5 bases). Germline CDR1 SGHNT, CDR2 YYREEE (reference sequence). V lost 3 bases and J lost 2, with 15 bases in between. The CDR3 covers 15 residues. The DNA for the CDR3 is TGTGCCAGCAGCTGGGGTTCTGCGGGTACCTACGAGCAGTACTTC. Encoded protein: CASSWGSAGTYEQYF.

This clonotype was seen a handful of times. J is TRBJ1-4 and V is TRBV7-6; D ambiguous. The CDR3 covers 18 residues. Germline lookup yields CDR1 SGHVS and CDR2 FNYEAQ. The ends were cut back, 2 bases at V and 0 bases at J, with 16 bases in the middle. CDR3 nucleotide sequence: TGTGCCAGCAGCTTATGGAGGGCTGGAGGGTCAACTAATGAAAAACTGTTTTTT. Protein product: CASSLWRAGGSTNEKLFF.

As DNA, the CDR3 is TGTGCCAGCAGCCAAGGGCCCGAAGCGGGGGACTACAATGAGCAGTTCTTC. The encoded protein is CASSQGPEAGDYNEQFF. The V and J genes are TRBV4-2 and TRBJ2-1; 8 bases agree with TRBD2. The CDR3 length is 17 residues. The germline V gene encodes CDR1 LGHNA and CDR2 YNFKEQ. Trimming at V came to 1 base and at J to 3 bases, leaving 8 bases not matched to a gene.

This clonotype showed up just a few times. The genes are TRBV20-1 and TRBJ1-4; D gene uncertain. V was cut by 5 bases and J by 7 bases, with 14 bases left in between. The CDR3 contains 13 residues. Germline V CDR1 and CDR2: DFQATT, SNEGSKA (reference sequence). The DNA of the CDR3 is TGCAGTGCTTACGGGCCCTTAGGTGAAAAACTGTTTTTT. Its protein is CSAYGPLGEKLFF.

There are a few counts of this clonotype. This sequence joins TRBV7-2 and TRBJ2-1; D is unresolved. Trimming removed 5 bases at V and 6 bases at J, with 8 bases between. The CDR3 loop spans 12 amino acids. The germline V gene encodes CDR1 SGHTA and CDR2 FQGNSA. In DNA form, the CDR3 reads TGTGCCAGCAGCCTTACACCCAATGAGCAGTTCTTC. Translation gives CASSLTPNEQFF.

The chain links TRBV20-1 to TRBJ2-5; D tentatively fits TRBD1 or TRBD2 (6 bases each). This CDR3 comprises 13 residues. V lost 3 bases, J lost 0 bases, and 8 bases lay in between. The germline gives CDR1 DFQATT, CDR2 SNEGSKA (reference sequence). This chain's CDR3 is CSASRGHQETQYF. Written as DNA, the CDR3 is TGCAGTGCTAGTCGGGGGCACCAAGAGACCCAGTACTTC.

This clonotype was seen repeatedly, ten times or more. This sequence joins TRBV12-3 or TRBV12-4 and TRBJ1-4; TRBD1 might be the D (5 bases). This CDR3 has 14 residues. V was clipped by 6 bases and J by 7 bases, with 15 bases between them. The CDR3 spells CASRLQGVGEKLFF. The CDR3 nucleotides are TGTGCCAGCAGGCTCCAGGGTGTTGGTGAAAAACTGTTTTTT.

V is TRBV28 and J is TRBJ2-5; the D call may be TRBD1 or TRBD2 (6 bases each). This CDR3 spans 14 amino acids. Germline assignment: CDR1 MDHEN and CDR2 SYDVKM. The V end lost 6 bases, the J end lost 0 bases, and 11 bases lay between the germline ends. This CDR3 reads CASRAGEDQETQYF. CDR3 in DNA: TGTGCCAGCAGGGCAGGGGAGGACCAAGAGACCCAGTACTTC.

The J gene is TRBJ2-7, the V gene TRBV6-2 or TRBV6-3; possibly TRBD1 for D (6 bases). V shed 4 bases and J shed 9 bases, with 13 bases lying between them. CDR1 and CDR2 from the germline V gene are MNHEY and SVGEGT. The CDR3 spans 12 residues. CDR3 residues: CASSSQGFGQYV. The CDR3 nucleotides read TGTGCCAGCAGTTCACAGGGCTTCGGGCAGTACGTC.

This sequence joins TRBV7-2 and TRBJ1-1, with TRBD1 as a possible D gene (5 bases). Trimming took off 5 bases at V and 8 bases at J, with 15 bases between the two ends. The germline CDR1 and CDR2 sequences are SGHTA and FQGNSA. The CDR3 has 13 residues. In DNA form, the CDR3 reads TGTGCCAGCAGCCCACAGGTGGGGAGCGAAGCTTTCTTT. It is translated as CASSPQVGSEAFF.

This rearrangement joins TRBV12-3 or TRBV12-4 to TRBJ2-3; D gene unclear. The CDR3 loop spans 15 amino acids. The V and J ends lost 3 bases and 3 bases respectively, with 13 bases between them. DNA of the CDR3: TGTGCCAGCAGTTTCGACCGGACCGGAACAGATACGCAGTATTTT. It specifies CASSFDRTGTDTQYF.